This TCR beta chain came from a study of Graves' ophthalmopathy and Graves' hyperthyroidism. CDR3 regions of TCR beta were amplified from RNA transcripts. The workflow started with a first-round RT-PCR run with HTBI primers and then moved on to a second-round multiplex PCR. MiXCR, run by TCRdb on the multiplex PCR reads, gives a single entry per CDR3 protein. The repertoire includes almost 750,000 distinct CDR3 sequences, approximately 40% of them detected once, and approximately 43% sits in the top ten. Study-wide results and caveats: Appearing in blood as well were most expanded thyroid clonotypes above 0.001 frequency. For predicting ophthalmopathy progression, the model had roughly 70% sensitivity and 72.22% specificity.

This clonotype was detected only a few times. The target antigen is unknown. V lost 1 base, J lost 1 base, and 17 bases lay in between. The CDR3 is 18 amino acids. CDR1 SEHNR and CDR2 FQNEAQ come from the germline V gene (reference sequence). This clonotype was sampled from an adult man with Graves' ophthalmopathy. V gene TRBV7-9 combines with J gene TRBJ1-3; the D gene is possibly TRBD1 (5 bases). Sequenced: peripheral blood. The CDR3 protein is CASSLVPQGSLSGNTIYF. The CDR3 DNA reads as TGTGCCAGCAGCTTAGTCCCCCAGGGATCCCTATCTGGAAACACCATATATTTT. Supplemented by reference TRBV7-9 and TRBJ1-3, the full variable domain reads DTGVSQNPRHKITKRGQNVTFRCDPISEHNRLYWYRQTLGQGPEFLTYFQNEAQLEKSRLLSDRFSAERPKGSFSTLEIQRTEQGDSAMYLCASSLVPQGSLSGNTIYFGEGSWLTVV.